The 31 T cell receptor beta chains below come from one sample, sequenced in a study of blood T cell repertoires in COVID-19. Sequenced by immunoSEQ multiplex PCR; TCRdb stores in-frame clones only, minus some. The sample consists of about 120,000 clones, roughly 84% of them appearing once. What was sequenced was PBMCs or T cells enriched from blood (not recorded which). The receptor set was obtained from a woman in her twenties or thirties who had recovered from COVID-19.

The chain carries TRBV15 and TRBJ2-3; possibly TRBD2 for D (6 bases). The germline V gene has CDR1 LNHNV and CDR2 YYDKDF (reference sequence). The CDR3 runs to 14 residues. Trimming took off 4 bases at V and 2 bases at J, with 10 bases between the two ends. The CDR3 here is CATSKGLDTDTQYF. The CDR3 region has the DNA TGTGCCACCAGCAAGGGACTGGACACAGATACGCAGTATTTT.

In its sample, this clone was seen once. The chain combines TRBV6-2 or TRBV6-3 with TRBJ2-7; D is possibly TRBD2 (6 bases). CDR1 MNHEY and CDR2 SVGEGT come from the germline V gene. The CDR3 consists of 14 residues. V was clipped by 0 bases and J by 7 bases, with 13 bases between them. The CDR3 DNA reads TGTGCCAGCAGTTACTCGAGGAGGGTAGGTGAGCAGTACTTC. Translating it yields CASSYSRRVGEQYF.

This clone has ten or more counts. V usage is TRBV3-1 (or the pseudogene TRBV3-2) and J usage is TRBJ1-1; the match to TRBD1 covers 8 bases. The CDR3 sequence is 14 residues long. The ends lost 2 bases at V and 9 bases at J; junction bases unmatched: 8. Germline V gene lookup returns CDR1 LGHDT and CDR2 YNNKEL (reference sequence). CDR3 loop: CASSQSQGATQAFF. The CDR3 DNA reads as TGTGCCAGCAGCCAATCCCAGGGGGCGACACAAGCTTTCTTT.

The CDR3: CASSLGTWNTEAFF. CDR3 in DNA: TGTGCCAGCAGCTTAGGGACATGGAACACTGAAGCTTTCTTT. The chain links TRBV11-2 to TRBJ1-1; D is possibly TRBD1 (5 bases). Per the germline V gene, CDR1 is SGHAT and CDR2 is FQNNGV. This CDR3 has 14 amino acids. The V and J ends lost 1 base and 1 base respectively, with 7 bases between them.

CDR3 nucleotide sequence: TGTGCCAGTAGTATCACCTCGGACCGGGGGACCCAGTACTTC. It translates to CASSITSDRGTQYF. The chain carries TRBV19 and TRBJ2-5; the D gene is possibly TRBD2 (5 bases). From germline, CDR1 is LNHDA and CDR2 SQIVND (reference sequence). There are 14 residues in the CDR3. With 3 bases removed from V and 7 bases from J, the gap between germline ends came to 15 bases.

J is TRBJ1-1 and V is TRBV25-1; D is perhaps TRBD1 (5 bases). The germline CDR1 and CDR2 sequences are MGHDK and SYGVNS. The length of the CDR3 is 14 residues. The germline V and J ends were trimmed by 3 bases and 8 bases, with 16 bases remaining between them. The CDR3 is CASSESGARSEAFF. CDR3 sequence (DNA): TGTGCCAGCAGTGAGTCTGGGGCCAGGTCCGAAGCTTTCTTT.

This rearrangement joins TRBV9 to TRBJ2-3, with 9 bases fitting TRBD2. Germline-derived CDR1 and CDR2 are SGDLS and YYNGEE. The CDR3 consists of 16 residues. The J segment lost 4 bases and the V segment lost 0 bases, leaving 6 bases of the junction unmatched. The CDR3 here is CASSVVGGRAPDTQYF. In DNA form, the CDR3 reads TGTGCCAGCAGCGTAGTAGGCGGGAGGGCCCCAGATACGCAGTATTTT. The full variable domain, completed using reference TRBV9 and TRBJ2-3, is DSGVTQTPKHLITATGQRVTLRCSPRSGDLSVYWYQQSLDQGLQFLIQYYNGEERAKGNILERFSAQQFPDLHSELNLSSLELGDSALYFCASSVVGGRAPDTQYFGPGTRLTVL.

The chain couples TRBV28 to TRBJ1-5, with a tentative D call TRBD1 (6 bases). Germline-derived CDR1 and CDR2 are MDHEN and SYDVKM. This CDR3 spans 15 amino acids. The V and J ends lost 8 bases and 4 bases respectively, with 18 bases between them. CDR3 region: CASRSGGARNQPQHF. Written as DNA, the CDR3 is TGTGCCAGCCGCAGCGGGGGCGCGAGGAATCAGCCCCAGCATTTT. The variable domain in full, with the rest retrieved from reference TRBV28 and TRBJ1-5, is DVKVTQSSRYLVKRTGEKVFLECVQDMDHENMFWYRQDPGLGLRLIYFSYDVKMKEKGDIPEGYSVSREKKERFSLILESASTNQTSMYLCASRSGGARNQPQHFGDGTRLSIL.

The CDR3 nucleotides are TGTGCCAGCAGCCAGAGGGCCACAGATACGCAGTATTTT. It is translated as CASSQRATDTQYF. This chain links TRBV4-2 with TRBJ2-3; D is perhaps TRBD2 (5 bases). CDR1 is LGHNA and CDR2 is YNFKEQ in the germline V gene. The CDR3 covers 13 residues. V was trimmed by 3 bases and J by 2 bases, leaving 6 bases between them.

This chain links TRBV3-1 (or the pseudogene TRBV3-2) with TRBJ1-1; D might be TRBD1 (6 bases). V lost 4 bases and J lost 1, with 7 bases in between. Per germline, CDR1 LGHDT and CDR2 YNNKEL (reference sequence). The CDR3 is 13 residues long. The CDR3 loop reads CASSLQGNTEAFF. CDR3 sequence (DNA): TGTGCCAGCAGCCTACAGGGGAACACTGAAGCTTTCTTT.

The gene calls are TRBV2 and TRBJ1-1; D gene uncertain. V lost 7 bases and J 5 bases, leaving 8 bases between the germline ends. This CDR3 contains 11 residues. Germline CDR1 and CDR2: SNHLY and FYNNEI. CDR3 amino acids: CASTDNTEAFF. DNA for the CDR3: TGTGCCAGCACTGACAATACTGAAGCTTTCTTT.

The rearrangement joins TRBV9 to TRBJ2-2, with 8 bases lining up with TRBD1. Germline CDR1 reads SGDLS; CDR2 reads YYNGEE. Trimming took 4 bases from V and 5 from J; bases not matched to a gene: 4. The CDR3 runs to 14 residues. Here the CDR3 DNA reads TGTGCCAGCAGCTTGGACAGGGTGACCGGGGAGCTGTTTTTT. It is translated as CASSLDRVTGELFF. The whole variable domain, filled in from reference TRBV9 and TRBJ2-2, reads DSGVTQTPKHLITATGQRVTLRCSPRSGDLSVYWYQQSLDQGLQFLIQYYNGEERAKGNILERFSAQQFPDLHSELNLSSLELGDSALYFCASSLDRVTGELFFGEGSRLTVL.

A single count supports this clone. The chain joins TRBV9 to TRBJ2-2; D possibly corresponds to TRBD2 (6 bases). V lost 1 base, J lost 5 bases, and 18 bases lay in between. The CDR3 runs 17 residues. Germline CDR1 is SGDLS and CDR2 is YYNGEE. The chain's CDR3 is CASSVRSGEPGTGELFF. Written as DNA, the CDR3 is TGTGCCAGCAGCGTAAGGTCGGGGGAGCCGGGTACCGGGGAGCTGTTTTTT.

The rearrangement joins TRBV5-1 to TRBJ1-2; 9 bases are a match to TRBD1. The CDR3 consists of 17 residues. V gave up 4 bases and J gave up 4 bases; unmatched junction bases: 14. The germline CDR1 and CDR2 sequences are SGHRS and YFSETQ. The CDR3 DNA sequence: TGCGCCAGCAGCCACGGGACAGGGACGGGGACTTCCTATGGCTACACCTTC. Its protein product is CASSHGTGTGTSYGYTF.

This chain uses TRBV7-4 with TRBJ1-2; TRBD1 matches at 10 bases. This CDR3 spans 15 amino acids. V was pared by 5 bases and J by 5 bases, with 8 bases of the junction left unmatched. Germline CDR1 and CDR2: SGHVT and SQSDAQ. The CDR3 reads CASSPRTGGEYGYTF. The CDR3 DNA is TGTGCCAGCAGCCCCCGGACAGGGGGAGAATATGGCTACACCTTC.

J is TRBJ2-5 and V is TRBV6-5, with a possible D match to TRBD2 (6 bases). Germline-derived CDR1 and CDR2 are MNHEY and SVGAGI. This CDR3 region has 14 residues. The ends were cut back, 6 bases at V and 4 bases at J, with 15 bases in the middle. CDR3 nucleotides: TGTGCCAGCAGAGGACGGGACTCCCGAGAGACCCAGTACTTC. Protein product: CASRGRDSRETQYF.

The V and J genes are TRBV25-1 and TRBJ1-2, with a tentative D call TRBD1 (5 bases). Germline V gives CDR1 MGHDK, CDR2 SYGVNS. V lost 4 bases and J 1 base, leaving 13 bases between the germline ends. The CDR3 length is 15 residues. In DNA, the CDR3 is TGTGCCAGCAGTGCGGGGGATTCCGGTAACTATGGCTACACCTTC. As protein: CASSAGDSGNYGYTF.

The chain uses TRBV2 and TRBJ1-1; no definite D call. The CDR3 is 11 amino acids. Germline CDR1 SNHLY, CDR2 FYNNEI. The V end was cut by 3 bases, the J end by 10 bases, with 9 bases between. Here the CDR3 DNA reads TGTGCCAGCAGTGAGCGGAGTGGAGCTTTCTTT. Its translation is CASSERSGAFF.

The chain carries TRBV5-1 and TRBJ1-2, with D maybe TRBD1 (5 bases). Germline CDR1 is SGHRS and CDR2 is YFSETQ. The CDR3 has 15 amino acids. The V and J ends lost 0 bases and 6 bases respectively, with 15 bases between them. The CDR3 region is CASSLGGWGEHGYTF. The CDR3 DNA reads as TGCGCCAGCAGCTTGGGCGGATGGGGGGAACATGGCTACACCTTC.

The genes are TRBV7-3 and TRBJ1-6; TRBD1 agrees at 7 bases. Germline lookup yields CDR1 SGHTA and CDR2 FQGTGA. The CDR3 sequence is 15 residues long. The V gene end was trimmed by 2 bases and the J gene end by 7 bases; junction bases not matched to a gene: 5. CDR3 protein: CASSLLGRGNSPLHF. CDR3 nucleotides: TGTGCCAGCAGCTTATTGGGCAGGGGGAATTCACCCCTCCACTTT. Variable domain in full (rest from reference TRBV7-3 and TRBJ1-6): GAGVSQTPSNKVTEKGKYVELRCDPISGHTALYWYRQSLGQGPEFLIYFQGTGAADDSGLPNDRFFAVRPEGSVSTLKIQRTERGDSAVYLCASSLLGRGNSPLHFGNGTRLTVT.

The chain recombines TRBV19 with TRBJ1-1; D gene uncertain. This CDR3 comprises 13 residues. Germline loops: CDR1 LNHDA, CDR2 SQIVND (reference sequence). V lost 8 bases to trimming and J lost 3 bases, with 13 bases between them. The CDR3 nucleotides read TGTGCCAGTGTACAGTGGGGAGACACTGAAGCTTTCTTT. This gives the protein CASVQWGDTEAFF.

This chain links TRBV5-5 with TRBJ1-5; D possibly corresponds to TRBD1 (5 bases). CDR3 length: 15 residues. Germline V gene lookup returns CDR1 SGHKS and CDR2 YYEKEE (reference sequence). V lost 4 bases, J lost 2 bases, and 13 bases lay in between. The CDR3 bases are TGTGCCAGCAGCCCAATAGGAGGGGGCAATCAGCCCCAGCATTTT. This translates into CASSPIGGGNQPQHF.

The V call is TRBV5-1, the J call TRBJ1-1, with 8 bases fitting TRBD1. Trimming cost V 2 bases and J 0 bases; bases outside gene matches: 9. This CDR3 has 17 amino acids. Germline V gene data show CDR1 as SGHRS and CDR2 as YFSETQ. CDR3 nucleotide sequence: TGCGCCAGCAGCTTCTACCGGGACAGGCTAATGAACACTGAAGCTTTCTTT. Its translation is CASSFYRDRLMNTEAFF.

The CDR3 region has the DNA TGCGCCAGCAGCCAAGAGTCTTTTTCTTTGCGGGAAAAACTGTTTTTT. Translating it yields CASSQESFSLREKLFF. The rearrangement links TRBV4-3 to TRBJ1-4; D is uncertain. The CDR3 sequence is 16 residues long. Germline-derived CDR1 and CDR2 are LGHNA and YSLEER. Trimming left V 0 bases short and J 8 bases short, with 16 bases between.

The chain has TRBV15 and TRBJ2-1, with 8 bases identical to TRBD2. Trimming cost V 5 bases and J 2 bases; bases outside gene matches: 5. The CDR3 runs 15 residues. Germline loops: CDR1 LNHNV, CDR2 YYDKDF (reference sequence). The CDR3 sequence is CATSARLATYNEQFF. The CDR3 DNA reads TGTGCCACCAGCGCCAGACTAGCGACCTACAATGAGCAGTTCTTC.

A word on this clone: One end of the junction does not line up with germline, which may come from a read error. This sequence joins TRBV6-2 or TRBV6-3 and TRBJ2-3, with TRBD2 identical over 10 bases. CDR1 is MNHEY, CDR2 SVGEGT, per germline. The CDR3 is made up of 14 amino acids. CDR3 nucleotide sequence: TGTGCCAGCAGACCTAGCGGGAGCAGAGATACGCAGTATTTT. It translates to CASRPSGSRDTQYF.

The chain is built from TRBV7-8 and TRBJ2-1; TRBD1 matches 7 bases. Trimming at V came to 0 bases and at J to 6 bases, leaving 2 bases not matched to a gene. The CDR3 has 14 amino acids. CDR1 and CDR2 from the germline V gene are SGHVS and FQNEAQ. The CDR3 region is CASSLAGTANEQFF. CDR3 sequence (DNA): TGTGCCAGCAGCTTAGCCGGGACAGCCAATGAGCAGTTCTTC.

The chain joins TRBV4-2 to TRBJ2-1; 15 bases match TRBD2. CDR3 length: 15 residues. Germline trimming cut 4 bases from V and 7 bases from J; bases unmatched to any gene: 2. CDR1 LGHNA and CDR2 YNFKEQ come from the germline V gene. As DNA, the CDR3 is TGTGCCAGCAGCCCGGGACTAGCGGGAGGAAATGAGCAGTTCTTC. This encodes CASSPGLAGGNEQFF.

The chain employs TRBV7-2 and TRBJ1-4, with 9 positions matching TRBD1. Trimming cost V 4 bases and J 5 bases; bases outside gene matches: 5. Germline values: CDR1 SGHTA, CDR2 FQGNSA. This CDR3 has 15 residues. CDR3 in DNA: TGTGCCAGCAGCTACGACAGGGGGTTGAATGAAAAACTGTTTTTT. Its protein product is CASSYDRGLNEKLFF.

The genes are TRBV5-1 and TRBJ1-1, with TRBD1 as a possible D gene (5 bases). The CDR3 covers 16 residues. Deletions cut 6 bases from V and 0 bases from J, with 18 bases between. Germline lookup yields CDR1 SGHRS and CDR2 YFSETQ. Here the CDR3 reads CASTFSPGALNTEAFF. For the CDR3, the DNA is TGCGCCAGCACCTTTAGTCCTGGGGCCCTGAACACTGAAGCTTTCTTT.

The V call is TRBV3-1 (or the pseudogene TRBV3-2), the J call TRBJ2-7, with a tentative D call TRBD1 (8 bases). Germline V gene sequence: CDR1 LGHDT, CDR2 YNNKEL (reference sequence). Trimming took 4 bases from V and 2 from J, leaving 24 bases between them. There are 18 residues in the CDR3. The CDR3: CASSRTWGGTGQTYEQYF. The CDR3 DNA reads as TGTGCCAGCAGCCGAACGTGGGGGGGGACAGGTCAGACCTACGAGCAGTACTTC.